This T cell receptor beta chain is from a study of CD8+CD57+ T cells in acquired aplastic anemia. The wider study: Quantities of DNA derived from sorted CD4+ and CD8+ cells averaged approximately 3.5 ug. The study, taken as a whole, reports: Between the patient and control groups, CD8+ Simpson's diversity did not differ significantly. Common to patients and controls were 25 to 30 CD8+ CDR3 sequences.

Germline loops: CDR1 ENHRY, CDR2 SYGVKD. The length of the CDR3 is 16 residues. Patients chosen for sequencing had CD8+CD57+ cells that had expanded, as shown by flow cytometry. Every one of the patients had aplastic anemia (severe, acquired). Of note for this clonotype: Its antigen is unknown. The junction departs from the called germline gene at one end, perhaps through a read error.

It was genomic DNA that served as the template for profiling TCR beta VDJ and CDR3. One entry per CDR3 protein results from TCRdb running MiXCR on the reads. The sample shows more than 150,000 distinct CDR3 sequences, 45% to 60% of them seen only once. This TCR was sampled from a human donor with aplastic anemia. The V call is TRBV10-3, the J call TRBJ2-7; TRBD2 aligns across 12 bases. The material sequenced was sorted CD4+, CD8+, or CD8+CD57+ T cells (not recorded which) from PBMCs. The chain's CDR3 is CAIKPGTSGYSHEQYF. As DNA, the CDR3 is TGTGCCATCAAACCAGGGACTAGCGGGTACTCCCACGAGCAGTACTTC.